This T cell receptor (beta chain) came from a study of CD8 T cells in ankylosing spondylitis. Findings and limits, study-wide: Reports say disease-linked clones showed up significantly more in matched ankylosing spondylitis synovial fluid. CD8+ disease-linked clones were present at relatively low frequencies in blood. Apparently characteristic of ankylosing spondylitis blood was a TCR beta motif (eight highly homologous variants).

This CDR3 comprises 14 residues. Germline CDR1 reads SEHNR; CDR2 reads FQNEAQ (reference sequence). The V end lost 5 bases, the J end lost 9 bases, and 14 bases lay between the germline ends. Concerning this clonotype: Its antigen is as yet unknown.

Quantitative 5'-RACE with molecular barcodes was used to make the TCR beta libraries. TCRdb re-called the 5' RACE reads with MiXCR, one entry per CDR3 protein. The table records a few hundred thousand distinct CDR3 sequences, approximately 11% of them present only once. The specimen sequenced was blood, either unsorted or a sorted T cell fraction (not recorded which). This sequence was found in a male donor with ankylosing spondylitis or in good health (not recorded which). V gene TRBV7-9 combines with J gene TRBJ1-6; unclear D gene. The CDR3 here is CASSDTELASPLHF. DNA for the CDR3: TGTGCCAGCAGCGACACAGAGTTAGCTTCACCCCTCCACTTT. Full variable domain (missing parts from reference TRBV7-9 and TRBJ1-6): DTGVSQNPRHKITKRGQNVTFRCDPISEHNRLYWYRQTLGQGPEFLTYFQNEAQLEKSRLLSDRFSAERPKGSFSTLEIQRTEQGDSAMYLCASSDTELASPLHFGNGTRLTVT.